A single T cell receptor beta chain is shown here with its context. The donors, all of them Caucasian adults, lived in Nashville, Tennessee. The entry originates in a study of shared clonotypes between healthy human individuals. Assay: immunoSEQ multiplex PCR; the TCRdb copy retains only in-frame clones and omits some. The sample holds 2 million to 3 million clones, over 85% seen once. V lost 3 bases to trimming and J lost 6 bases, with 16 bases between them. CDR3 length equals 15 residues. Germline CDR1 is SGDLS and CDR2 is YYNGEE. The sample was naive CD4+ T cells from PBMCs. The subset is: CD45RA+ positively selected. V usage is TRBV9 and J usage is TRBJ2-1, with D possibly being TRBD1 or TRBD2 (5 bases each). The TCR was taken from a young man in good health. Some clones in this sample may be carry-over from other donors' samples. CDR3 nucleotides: TGTGCCAGCAGCGCAGGGACGGGGAGTGGCAATGAGCAGTTCTTC. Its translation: CASSAGTGSGNEQFF.